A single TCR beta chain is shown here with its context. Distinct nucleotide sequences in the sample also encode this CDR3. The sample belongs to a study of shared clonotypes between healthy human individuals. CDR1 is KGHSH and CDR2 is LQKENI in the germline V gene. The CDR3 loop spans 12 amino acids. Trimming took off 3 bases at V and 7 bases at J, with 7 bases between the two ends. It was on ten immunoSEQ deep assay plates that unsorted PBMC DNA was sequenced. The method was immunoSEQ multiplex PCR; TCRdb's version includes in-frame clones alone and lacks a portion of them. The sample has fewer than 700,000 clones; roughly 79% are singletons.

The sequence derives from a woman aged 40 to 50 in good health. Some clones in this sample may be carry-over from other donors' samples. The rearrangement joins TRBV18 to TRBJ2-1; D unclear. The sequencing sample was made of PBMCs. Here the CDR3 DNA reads TGTGCCAGCTCACCGCTAGGTAATGAGCAGTTCTTC. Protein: CASSPLGNEQFF.